Following are 18 T cell receptor delta chains from one sample sequenced in a study of γδ T cells in repeated Plasmodium falciparum infection. TCRdb reanalyzed the multiplex PCR reads using CATT. In the table there are 85,000 to 100,000 delta-chain clones, 0.98% of which are singletons. Gammadelta T cells were flow-sorted from PBMC into Vgamma9/Vdelta2+ and Vdelta2-negative populations for bulk analysis. Sequenced input: gamma-delta T cells from blood. Receptor source: a pool of human donors (malaria-infected and uninfected, not separated).

To note about this clone: TCRdb's entry gives the protein of a much larger clone, which mismatches this DNA's translation at residue 11, likely from a read error; the protein reported here is translated from the DNA. The chain combines TRDV1 with TRDJ1; 11 bases agree with TRDD3. As TCRdb names no J gene, one was assigned here on the basis of a DNA match to germline. V dropped 2 bases and J dropped 0; count of bases not matched to a gene: 17. The CDR3 consists of 21 residues. Germline assignment: CDR1 TSWWSYY and CDR2 QGS. CDR3 DNA: TGTGCTCTTGGGGAATGGAACTGGGGGATATGTCGGCCACCGTACACCGATAAACTCATCTTT. It is translated as CALGEWNWGICRPPYTDKLIF.

The table lists this clone with a few counts. This DNA translates differently at residue 11 from the TCRdb protein, which is that of a much larger clone; a read error is likely, and the protein shown is the DNA's own translation. The gene calls are TRDV1 and TRDJ2; weak D call: TRDD3 (5 bases). Near its end, the DNA agrees better with TRDJ1, so the J call may be wrong. The CDR3 sequence is 12 residues long. Germline CDR1 and CDR2: TSWWSYY and QGS. The CDR3 spells CALAAGTAQLIF. CDR3 DNA: TGTGCTCTCGCCGCGGGGACAGCACAACTCATCTTT.

Remarks on this clone: A far larger clone is only one base removed, so a read error is likely. This sample also contains other DNA sequences that code for the same CDR3. This chain uses TRDV1 with TRDJ2; 9 bases align to TRDD3. Germline V lookup: CDR1 TSWWSYY, CDR2 QGS. This CDR3 region has 26 residues. The CDR3 bases are TGTGCCCTTGGGGAACTAGCGCTTCCTATGAAGCTGGGGGATTCTCCTTCCTTAGCTTTGACAGCACAACTCTTCTTT. Its protein is CALGELALPMKLGDSPSLALTAQLFF.

To note about this clone: With a far larger clone one base away, a read error is the likely cause. Other DNA sequences of this sample code for an identical CDR3. The chain couples TRDV1 to TRDJ1; TRDD3 aligns across 12 bases. The J gene comes from matching the DNA to germline here; TCRdb lacks it. CDR3 length: 23 residues. Looked up from germline, CDR1 is TSWWSYY and CDR2 is QGS. As DNA, the CDR3 is TGTGCTCTCGGGGAACTTGGCAAATTATCCCTCAAAGTACTGGGGGATACTTACTATAAACTCATCTTT. It codes for CALGELGKLSLKVLGDTYYKLIF.

Concerning this clone: TCRdb shows a much larger clone's protein in place of this DNA's translation, and the two differ at residue 19, likely through a read error; the protein shown is translated from the DNA. This rearrangement joins TRDV2 to TRDJ1, with D perhaps TRDD3 (6 bases). The J gene is not listed in TCRdb, so it was assigned here from a DNA match to germline. CDR1 GEAIGNYY and CDR2 EKD come from the germline V gene. The CDR3 extends over 22 amino acids. CDR3 DNA: TGTGCCTGTGAACAGATACTGGGAGCATATTGGGGCAGAGGGGCTTACACCGATAGACTCATCTTT. Its protein is CACEQILGAYWGRGAYTDRLIF.

This clone occurred a few times. TCRdb's protein, taken from a much larger clone, differs from this DNA's translation at residue 15, likely owing to a read error; the protein displayed comes from the DNA. This rearrangement joins TRDV1 to TRDJ1; the D gene is possibly TRDD3 (6 bases). Germline values: CDR1 TSWWSYY, CDR2 QGS. This CDR3 comprises 24 residues. Trimming took 0 bases from V and 8 from J, leaving 43 bases between them. The CDR3: CALGELRGINLLPPVGGGGTKLIF. The CDR3 DNA reads as TGTGCTCTTGGGGAACTTCGTGGGATCAATTTACTCCCCCCAGTCGGTGGTGGGGGCACAAAACTCATCTTT.

This clone was observed a few times. The protein given by TCRdb reflects a much larger clone and differs at residue 8 from this DNA's translation, likely from a read error; the protein shown is the DNA's translation. This sequence joins TRDV2 and TRDJ1; 10 positions match TRDD3. Here the J gene came from matching the DNA to germline, since TCRdb omits it. This CDR3 comprises 18 residues. The V gene end was trimmed by 1 base and the J gene end by 2 bases; junction bases not matched to a gene: 12. Germline V CDR1 and CDR2: GEAIGNYY, EKD. CDR3: CACDTLQLLGDGTDKLIF. The CDR3, as DNA: TGTGCCTGTGACACTTTGCAGCTACTGGGGGATGGGACCGATAAACTCATCTTT.

There are many counts of this clone. The chain carries TRDV2 and TRDJ1; 9 bases align to TRDD3. Germline loops: CDR1 GEAIGNYY, CDR2 EKD. CDR3 length equals 17 residues. V lost 0 bases, J lost 3 bases, and 10 bases stayed unmatched. The CDR3 nucleotides read TGTGCCTGTGACACCGCCGCCCGGGGATACGTTTCCGATAAACTCATCTTT. This codes for CACDTAARGYVSDKLIF.

In regard to this clone: It is likely a read error: a sequence one base away is far more abundant. This CDR3 is also generated by other DNA sequences in the sample. The chain employs TRDV1 and TRDJ1, with 9 bases matching TRDD3. This CDR3 is built from 18 residues. Germline V gene data show CDR1 as TSWWSYY and CDR2 as QGS. The CDR3 DNA is TGTGCTCTTGGGGATGGATCGGGGGATACCACGTACACCGACAAACTCATCTTT. Translated: CALGDGSGDTTYTDKLIF.

About this clone: TCRdb has a much larger clone's protein, which differs at residue 4 from the translation of this DNA, likely because of a read error; what is shown is the protein translated from the DNA. This chain links TRDV2 with TRDJ2; D might be TRDD3 (5 bases). Because TCRdb records no J gene, it was assigned here through a match of the DNA to germline. Germline-derived CDR1 and CDR2 are GEAIGNYY and EKD. The CDR3 sequence is 21 residues long. The CDR3 sequence is CACYTVIREPGESWATAQLFF. The CDR3 nucleotides read TGTGCCTGTTACACCGTCATCCGGGAACCAGGGGAGAGCTGGGCGACAGCACAACTCTTCTTT.

Worth noting for this clone: For this DNA, TCRdb reports the protein of a much larger clone, which diverges at residue 7, most likely from a read error; the protein presented here is translated directly from the DNA. CDR3 sequence reads: CALGELTYPNWGILRERRRNKLIF. CDR3 DNA sequence: TGTGCTCTTGGGGAACTCACCTACCCTAACTGGGGGATACTACGTGAGCGCAGAAGAAATAAACTCATCTTT. The V and J genes are TRDV1 and TRDJ1; 12 bases fit TRDD3. Assignment of the J gene here rests on matching the DNA to germline, because TCRdb gives none. The V segment lost 0 bases and the J segment 6 bases; nucleotides outside the gene matches: 29. This CDR3 has 24 residues. From germline, CDR1 is TSWWSYY and CDR2 QGS.

This clone was found many times. This likely reflects a read error, since a far larger clone is one base away. The same CDR3 arises from other DNA sequences in this sample as well. The V gene is TRDV1, the J gene TRDJ3; D may be TRDD3 (5 bases). Assignment of the J gene here rests on matching the DNA to germline, because TCRdb gives none. This CDR3 is 18 amino acids long. Germline CDR1 and CDR2: TSWWSYY and QGS. CDR3 protein: CALGERVVTGWDTRQMFF. DNA of the CDR3: TGTGCCCTTGGGGAACGGGTAGTAACCGGGTGGGACACCCGACAGATGTTTTTC.

Only a few counts were recorded for this clone. TCRdb's listed protein matches a much larger clone and diverges from this DNA's translation at residue 8, likely through a read error; the protein shown comes from the DNA. The chain employs TRDV1 and TRDJ1, with TRDD3 matching 12 bases. No J segment appears in TCRdb, so it was assigned here by matching the sequence to germline. The germline V gene encodes CDR1 TSWWSYY and CDR2 QGS. After removal of 6 bases from V and 0 bases from J, the junction contained 11 bases not matched to a gene. The CDR3 totals 18 residues. The CDR3 nucleotides read TGTGCTCTTGGCTGGGGGATACGCCACTCCCCACACACCGATAAACTCATCTTT. Protein product: CALGWGIRHSPHTDKLIF.

This clone was picked up many times. A read error is the likely source, as a far larger clone sits one nucleotide away. This sample includes further DNA sequences coding for the same CDR3. The gene calls are TRDV2 and TRDJ3; D gene unclear. The J gene was missing in TCRdb and was found by matching the end of the DNA to germline. Germline V CDR1 and CDR2: GEAIGNYY, EKD. The CDR3 runs to 17 residues. The CDR3 nucleotides read TGTGCCTGTGACACCGCCGAAGAGAACAGGGACACCCGGCAGATGTTTTTC. This translates into CACDTAEENRDTRQMFF.

This clone was found many times. The protein TCRdb gives is from a much larger clone and does not agree with this DNA's translation at residue 5, likely a read error; the protein shown here comes from the DNA. The V and J genes are TRDV2 and TRDJ1, with D unclear. As TCRdb names no J gene, one was assigned here on the basis of a DNA match to germline. CDR1 is GEAIGNYY, CDR2 EKD, per germline. The V gene lost 3 bases and the J gene lost 2 bases, with 18 bases spanning the gap. The length of the CDR3 is 16 residues. The DNA of the CDR3 is TGTGCCTGTGACGCCATTCAAGGTCTAGGGACCGATAAACTCATCTTT. This codes for CACDAIQGLGTDKLIF.

This clone has only a few counts. The translation of this DNA and the TCRdb protein of a much larger clone differ at residue 11, probably owing to a read error; the protein shown here is translated from the DNA. The chain has TRDV2 and TRDJ1; 8 bases are shared with TRDD3. Trimming took 3 bases from V and 1 from J; bases not matched to a gene: 12. Germline CDR1 reads GEAIGNYY; CDR2 reads EKD. CDR3 length equals 17 residues. The CDR3 sequence: CACDPLGGPHPTDKLIF. In nucleotides, the CDR3 is TGTGCCTGTGACCCACTGGGGGGGCCTCACCCCACCGATAAACTCATCTTT.

In this sample, this clone turned up a few times. It differs at one base from a far larger clone, so likely a read error. Other DNA sequences from this sample encode an identical CDR3 as well. This chain connects TRDV3 to TRDJ1; D gene uncertain. The V end lost 3 bases, the J end lost 0 bases, and 11 bases lay between the germline ends. Germline V gives CDR1 TVYSNPD, CDR2 GDNSRS (reference sequence). The CDR3 has 13 amino acids. CDR3 protein: CAFRRDYTDKLIF. CDR3 nucleotides: TGTGCCTTCCGGCGCGACTACACCGATAAACTCATCTTT.

This clone was detected a few times. A far larger clone is one nucleotide away, so this likely arose from a read error. The sample contains more than one DNA sequence encoding this CDR3. The chain uses TRDV2 and TRDJ1, with 7 bases fitting TRDD3. In the absence of a J gene in TCRdb, the DNA was matched to germline to assign it here. CDR3 length: 19 amino acids. CDR1 and CDR2 from the germline V gene are GEAIGNYY and EKD. CDR3 amino acids: CACDTVGSVVGDHTDKLIF. In nucleotides, the CDR3 is TGTGCCTGTGACACCGTGGGCAGTGTGGTGGGGGACCACACTGATAAACTCATCTTT.